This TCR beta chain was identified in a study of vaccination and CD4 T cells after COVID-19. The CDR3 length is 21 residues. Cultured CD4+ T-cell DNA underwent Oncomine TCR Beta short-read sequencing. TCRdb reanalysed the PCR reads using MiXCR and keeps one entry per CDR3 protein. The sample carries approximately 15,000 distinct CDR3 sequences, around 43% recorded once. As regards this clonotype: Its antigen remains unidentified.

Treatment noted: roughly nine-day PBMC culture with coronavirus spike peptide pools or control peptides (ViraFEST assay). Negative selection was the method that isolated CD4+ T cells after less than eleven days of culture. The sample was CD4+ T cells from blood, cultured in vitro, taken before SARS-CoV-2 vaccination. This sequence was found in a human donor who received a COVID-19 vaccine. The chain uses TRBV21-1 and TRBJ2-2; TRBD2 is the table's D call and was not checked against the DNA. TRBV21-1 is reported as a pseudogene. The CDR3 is CASSKACGWTSGGPNTGELFF. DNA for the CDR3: TGTGCCAGCAGCAAAGCTTGCGGTTGGACTAGCGGGGGCCCGAACACCGGGGAGCTGTTTTTT.